This T cell receptor (beta chain) was found in a study of T cells in tumors after PD-1 blockade. Looking at the study overall: Prior checkpoint blockade, systemic immunosuppressant use, or anti-cancer therapy within 4 weeks excluded patients. Either cemiplimab 350 mg every 2 weeks or pembrolizumab 200 mg every 3 weeks was given. Some patients also took daily vismodegib 150 mg during anti-PD-1 treatment.

With regard to this clone: Antigen specificity is unknown.

The assay was immunoSEQ multiplex PCR, and TCRdb's table has in-frame clones only and misses some. The table records around 34,000 clones, 73% of them present only once. Study findings and constraints: Peripheral recruitment is suggested, as some novel exhausted tumor clones were in pre-treatment blood.

Sequencing was performed on PBMCs, taken after anti-PD-1 treatment. The TCR comes from a human donor with basal cell carcinoma.

The CDR3 DNA is TGTGCCAGCAGTGATTATGTTGGCACTGAAGCTTTCTTT. It specifies CASSDYVGTEAFF. This rearrangement joins TRBV12-3 or TRBV12-4 to TRBJ1-1; no definite D call. This CDR3 is 13 amino acids long. V gave up 5 bases and J gave up 4 bases, with 11 bases separating them.